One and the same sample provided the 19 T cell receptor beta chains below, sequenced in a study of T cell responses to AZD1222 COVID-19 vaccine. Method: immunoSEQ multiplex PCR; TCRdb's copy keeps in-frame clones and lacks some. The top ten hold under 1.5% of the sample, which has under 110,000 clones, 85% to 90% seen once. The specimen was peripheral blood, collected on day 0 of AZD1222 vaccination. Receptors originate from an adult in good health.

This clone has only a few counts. The CDR3 here is CSVEARLQETQYF. DNA of the CDR3: TGCAGCGTTGAAGCGCGTCTTCAAGAGACCCAGTACTTC. The rearrangement links TRBV29-1 to TRBJ2-5, with unresolved D. Germline lookup yields CDR1 SQVTM and CDR2 ANQGSEA. The CDR3 sequence is 13 residues long. Trimming left V 1 base short and J 2 bases short, with 8 bases between.

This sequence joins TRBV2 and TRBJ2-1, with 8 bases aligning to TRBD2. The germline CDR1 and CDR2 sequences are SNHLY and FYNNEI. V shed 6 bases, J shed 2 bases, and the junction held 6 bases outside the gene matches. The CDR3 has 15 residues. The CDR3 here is CASSLSGRPYNEQFF. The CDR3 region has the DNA TGTGCCAGCAGCCTCAGCGGGAGACCCTACAATGAGCAGTTCTTC.

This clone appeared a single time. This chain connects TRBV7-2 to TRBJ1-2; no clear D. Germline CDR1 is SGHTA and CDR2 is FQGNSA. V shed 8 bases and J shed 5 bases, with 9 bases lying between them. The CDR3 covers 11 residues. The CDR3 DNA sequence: TGTGCCAGCGGCGGGTTTTATGGCTACACCTTC. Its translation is CASGGFYGYTF.

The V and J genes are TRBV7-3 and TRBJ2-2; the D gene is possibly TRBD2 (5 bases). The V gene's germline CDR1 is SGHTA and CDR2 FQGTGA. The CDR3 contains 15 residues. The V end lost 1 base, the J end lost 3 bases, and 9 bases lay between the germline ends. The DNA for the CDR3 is TGTGCCAGCAGCTTAAACTCCGGGGACACCGGGGAGCTGTTTTTT. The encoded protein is CASSLNSGDTGELFF.

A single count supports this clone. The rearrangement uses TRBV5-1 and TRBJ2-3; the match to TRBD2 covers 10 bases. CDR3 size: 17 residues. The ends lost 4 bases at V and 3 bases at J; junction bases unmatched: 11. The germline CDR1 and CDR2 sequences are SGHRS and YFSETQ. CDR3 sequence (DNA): TGCGCCAGCAGCCCTCTAGCGGGAGCCGCCATAACAGATACGCAGTATTTT. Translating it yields CASSPLAGAAITDTQYF.

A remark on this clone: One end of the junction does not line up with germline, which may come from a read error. The CDR3 protein is CASSFLDRDRQETQYF. The CDR3 DNA reads TGTGCTAGCAGCTTCCTTGACCGGGACAGGCAAGAGACCCAGTACTTC. The gene calls are TRBV7-7 and TRBJ2-5; 8 bases are a match to TRBD1. The CDR3 contains 16 residues. Germline assignment: CDR1 SSHAT and CDR2 FNYEAQ (reference sequence).

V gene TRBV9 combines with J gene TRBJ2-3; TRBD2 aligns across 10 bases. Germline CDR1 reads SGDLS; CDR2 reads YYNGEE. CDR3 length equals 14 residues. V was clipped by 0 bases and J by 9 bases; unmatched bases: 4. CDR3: CASSVGLAGVTQYF. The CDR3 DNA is TGTGCCAGCAGCGTAGGGCTAGCGGGAGTGACGCAGTATTTT.

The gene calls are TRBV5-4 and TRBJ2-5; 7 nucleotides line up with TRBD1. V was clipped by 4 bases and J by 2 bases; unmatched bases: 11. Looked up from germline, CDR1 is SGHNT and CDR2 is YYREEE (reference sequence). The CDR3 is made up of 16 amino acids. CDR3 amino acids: CASSPHVTGKQETQYF. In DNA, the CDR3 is TGTGCCAGCAGCCCACATGTGACAGGGAAACAAGAGACCCAGTACTTC.

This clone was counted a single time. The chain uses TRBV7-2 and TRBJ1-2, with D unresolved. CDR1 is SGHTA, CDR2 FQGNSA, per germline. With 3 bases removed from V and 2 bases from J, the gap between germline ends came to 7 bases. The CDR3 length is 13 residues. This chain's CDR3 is CASSFYLNYGYTF. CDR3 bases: TGTGCCAGCAGCTTTTACTTAAACTATGGCTACACCTTC.

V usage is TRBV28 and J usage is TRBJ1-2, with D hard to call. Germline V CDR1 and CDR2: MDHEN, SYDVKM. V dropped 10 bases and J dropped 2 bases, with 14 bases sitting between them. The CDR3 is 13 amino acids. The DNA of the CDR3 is TGTGCCATACTTAAGGGTTCGAACTATGGCTACACCTTC. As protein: CAILKGSNYGYTF.

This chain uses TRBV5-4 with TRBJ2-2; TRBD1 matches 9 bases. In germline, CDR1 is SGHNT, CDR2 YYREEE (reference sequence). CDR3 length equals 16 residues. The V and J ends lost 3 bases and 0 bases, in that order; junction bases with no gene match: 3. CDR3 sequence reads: CASSWGTGSNTGELFF. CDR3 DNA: TGTGCCAGCAGCTGGGGGACAGGGTCGAACACCGGGGAGCTGTTTTTT.

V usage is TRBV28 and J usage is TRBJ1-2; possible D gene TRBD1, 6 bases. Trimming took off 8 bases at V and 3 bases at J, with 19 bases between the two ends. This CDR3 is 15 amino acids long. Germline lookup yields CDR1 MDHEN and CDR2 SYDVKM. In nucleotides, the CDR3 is TGTGCCAGCCATACCGGACGCTCAGGGGACTATGGCTACACCTTC. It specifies CASHTGRSGDYGYTF.

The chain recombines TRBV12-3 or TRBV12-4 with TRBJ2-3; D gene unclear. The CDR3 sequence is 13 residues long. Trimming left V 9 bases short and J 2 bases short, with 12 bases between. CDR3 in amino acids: CASSSSVTDTQYF. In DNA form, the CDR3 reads TGTGCCAGTAGCAGTAGTGTCACAGATACGCAGTATTTT.

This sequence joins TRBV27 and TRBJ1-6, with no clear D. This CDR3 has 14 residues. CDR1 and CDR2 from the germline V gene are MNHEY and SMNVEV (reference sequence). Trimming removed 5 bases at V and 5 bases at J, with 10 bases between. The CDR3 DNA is TGTGCCAGCAGTCGGGGTGAAAATAATTCACCCCTCCACTTT. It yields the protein CASSRGENNSPLHF.

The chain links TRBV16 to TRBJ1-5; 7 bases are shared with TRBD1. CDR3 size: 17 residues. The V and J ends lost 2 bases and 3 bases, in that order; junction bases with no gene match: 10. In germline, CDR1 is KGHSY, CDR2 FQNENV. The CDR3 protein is CASSQIGWEGANQPQHF. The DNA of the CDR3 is TGTGCCAGCAGCCAAATAGGGTGGGAGGGGGCCAATCAGCCCCAGCATTTT.

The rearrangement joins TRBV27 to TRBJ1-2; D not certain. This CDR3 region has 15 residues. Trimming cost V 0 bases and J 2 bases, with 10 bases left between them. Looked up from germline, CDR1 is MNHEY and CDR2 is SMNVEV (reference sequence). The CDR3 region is CASSLSGDLNYGYTF. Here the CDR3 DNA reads TGTGCCAGCAGTTTATCCGGGGATTTGAACTATGGCTACACCTTC.

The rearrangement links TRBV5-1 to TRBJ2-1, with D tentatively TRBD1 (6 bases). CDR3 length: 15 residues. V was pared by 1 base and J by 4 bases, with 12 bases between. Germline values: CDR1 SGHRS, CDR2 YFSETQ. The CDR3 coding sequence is TGCGCCAGCAGCTTGATACAGGGTCCTTACAATGAGCAGTTCTTC. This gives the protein CASSLIQGPYNEQFF. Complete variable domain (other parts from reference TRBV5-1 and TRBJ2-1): KAGVTQTPRYLIKTRGQQVTLSCSPISGHRSVSWYQQTPGQGLQFLFEYFSETQRNKGNFPGRFSGRQFSNSRSEMNVSTLELGDSALYLCASSLIQGPYNEQFFGPGTRLTVL.

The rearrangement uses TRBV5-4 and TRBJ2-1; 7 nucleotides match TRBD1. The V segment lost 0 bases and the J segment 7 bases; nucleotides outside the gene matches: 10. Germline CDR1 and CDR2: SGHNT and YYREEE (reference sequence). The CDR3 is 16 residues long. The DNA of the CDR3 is TGTGCCAGCAGCTTGGAATCCGGGACAGTGGGAAATGAGCAGTTCTTC. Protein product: CASSLESGTVGNEQFF.

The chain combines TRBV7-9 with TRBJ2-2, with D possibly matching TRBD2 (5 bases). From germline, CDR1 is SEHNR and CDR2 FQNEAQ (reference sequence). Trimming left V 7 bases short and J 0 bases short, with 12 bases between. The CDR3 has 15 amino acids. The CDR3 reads CASMEVEANTGELFF. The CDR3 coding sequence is TGTGCCAGCATGGAGGTGGAAGCGAACACCGGGGAGCTGTTTTTT.